The next 30 T cell receptor beta chains were all read from a single sample in a study of blood T cell repertoires in COVID-19. Sequencing was performed with immunoSEQ multiplex PCR; in TCRdb, only in-frame clones are kept and a portion is missing. The table includes about 130,000 clones, around 89% detected once. Material for sequencing was peripheral blood. These receptors were obtained from a man aged 55 to 70 with active or convalescent COVID-19.

The V call is TRBV6-5, the J call TRBJ2-1; D is perhaps TRBD2 (5 bases). The V gene's germline CDR1 is MNHEY and CDR2 SVGAGI. Trimming took off 5 bases at V and 10 bases at J, with 18 bases between the two ends. The CDR3 has 14 residues. The CDR3 DNA is TGTGCCAGCAGTCTAGCCTTCGGGGTGGGGGAGCAGTTCTTC. This gives the protein CASSLAFGVGEQFF.

This chain uses TRBV5-5 with TRBJ2-1; D is unclear. V was clipped by 4 bases and J by 8 bases, with 10 bases between them. The germline CDR1 and CDR2 sequences are SGHKS and YYEKEE (reference sequence). CDR3 length equals 12 residues. CDR3 sequence: CASSPGQDEQFF. The CDR3 bases are TGTGCCAGCAGCCCAGGCCAGGATGAGCAGTTCTTC.

This clone occurred once. This rearrangement joins TRBV7-9 to TRBJ1-5; D gene ambiguous. V lost 1 base and J lost 9, with 7 bases in between. CDR1 is SEHNR, CDR2 FQNEAQ, per germline (reference sequence). The CDR3 consists of 12 residues. The CDR3 spells CASSLVRGPQHF. The CDR3 nucleotides read TGTGCCAGCAGCTTAGTACGGGGGCCCCAGCATTTT.

V usage is TRBV5-1 and J usage is TRBJ2-3, with D perhaps TRBD2 (5 bases). The length of the CDR3 is 14 residues. With 6 bases removed from V and 0 bases from J, the gap between germline ends came to 11 bases. Per germline, CDR1 SGHRS and CDR2 YFSETQ. In DNA, the CDR3 is TGCGCCAGCACCCGGGATCACAGCACAGATACGCAGTATTTT. It yields the protein CASTRDHSTDTQYF. The full variable domain, its missing parts supplied by reference TRBV5-1 and TRBJ2-3, is KAGVTQTPRYLIKTRGQQVTLSCSPISGHRSVSWYQQTPGQGLQFLFEYFSETQRNKGNFPGRFSGRQFSNSRSEMNVSTLELGDSALYLCASTRDHSTDTQYFGPGTRLTVL.

Points on this clone: The same CDR3 can be traced to other DNA sequences in this sample. The V call is TRBV2, the J call TRBJ1-5, with TRBD1 matching 7 bases. CDR3 size: 12 residues. V shed 7 bases and J 7 bases; nucleotides not matched to a gene: 4. The germline CDR1 and CDR2 sequences are SNHLY and FYNNEI. CDR3 in amino acids: CASNRGNQPQHF. For the CDR3, the DNA is TGTGCCAGCAACAGGGGAAACCAGCCCCAGCATTTT.

The V and J genes are TRBV7-2 and TRBJ1-3, with D maybe TRBD1 (5 bases). V was cut by 6 bases and J by 0 bases, with 9 bases left in between. This CDR3 spans 14 amino acids. Germline CDR1 SGHTA, CDR2 FQGNSA. DNA for the CDR3: TGTGCCAGCAGAGGAGGGGTCTCTGGAAACACCATATATTTT. As protein: CASRGGVSGNTIYF. Together with reference TRBV7-2 and TRBJ1-3, the CDR3 gives the full variable domain: GAGVSQSPSNKVTEKGKDVELRCDPISGHTALYWYRQSLGQGLEFLIYFQGNSAPDKSGLPSDRFSAERTGGSVSTLTIQRTQQEDSAVYLCASRGGVSGNTIYFGEGSWLTVV.

This chain joins TRBV6-5 and TRBJ2-1, with TRBD1 identical over 7 bases. Trimming took 6 bases from V and 3 from J; bases not matched to a gene: 8. The germline CDR1 and CDR2 sequences are MNHEY and SVGAGI. This CDR3 spans 15 amino acids. The CDR3 DNA is TGTGCCAGCAGGGGTAGGACAGGTGACTACAATGAGCAGTTCTTC. It yields the protein CASRGRTGDYNEQFF.

V usage is TRBV4-3 and J usage is TRBJ2-7, with TRBD1 identical over 8 bases. V lost 3 bases, J lost 3 bases, and 10 bases stayed unmatched. Germline V gives CDR1 LGHNA, CDR2 YSLEER. This CDR3 spans 16 amino acids. In nucleotides, the CDR3 is TGCGCCAGCAGCCAGCGTGGGGGGACAGGAAACTACGAGCAGTACTTC. Translating gives CASSQRGGTGNYEQYF.

The V call is TRBV29-1, the J call TRBJ2-7, with D tentatively TRBD1 (6 bases). This CDR3 contains 13 residues. V lost 7 bases to trimming and J lost 7 bases, with 20 bases between them. CDR1 and CDR2 (germline): SQVTM, ANQGSEA. CDR3 bases: TGCAGCGGTGAGGCGGTCCAGGGGCGGGAGCAGTACTTC. Its translation: CSGEAVQGREQYF.

The chain links TRBV20-1 to TRBJ2-7, with D perhaps matching TRBD1 (5 bases). In germline, CDR1 is DFQATT, CDR2 SNEGSKA (reference sequence). V gave up 3 bases and J gave up 9 bases, with 18 bases separating them. There are 13 residues in the CDR3. CDR3 residues: CSASAQLQGVQYF. The CDR3 DNA is TGCAGTGCTAGTGCTCAACTACAAGGGGTGCAGTACTTC.

The CDR3 nucleotides read TGCAGTGCTAGTTCAGTACACCCGAATCAGCCCCAGCATTTT. This codes for CSASSVHPNQPQHF. This sequence joins TRBV20-1 and TRBJ1-5; unclear D gene. The CDR3 consists of 14 residues. Trimming pared 3 bases from V and 4 bases from J, leaving 13 bases between. Germline V gene data show CDR1 as DFQATT and CDR2 as SNEGSKA (reference sequence).

CDR3 bases: TGTGCCACCTCCAGAGCAGGAAGCTTCTACGAGCAGTACTTC. Translated: CATSRAGSFYEQYF. The chain carries TRBV28 and TRBJ2-7, with unresolved D. The CDR3 consists of 14 residues. Trimming left V 10 bases short and J 3 bases short, with 19 bases between. Germline V gene lookup returns CDR1 MDHEN and CDR2 SYDVKM. Full variable domain (rest looked up from reference TRBV28 and TRBJ2-7): DVKVTQSSRYLVKRTGEKVFLECVQDMDHENMFWYRQDPGLGLRLIYFSYDVKMKEKGDIPEGYSVSREKKERFSLILESASTNQTSMYLCATSRAGSFYEQYFGPGTRLTVT.

The chain has TRBV10-3 and TRBJ2-5; TRBD1 is a possible D gene (6 bases). The V gene's germline CDR1 is ENHRY and CDR2 SYGVKD. The CDR3 has 16 residues. Between the trimmed V and J ends, which lost 4 bases and 6 bases, there was a span of 21 bases. The CDR3 sequence is CAISGGLANYEKTQYF. As DNA, the CDR3 is TGTGCCATCAGTGGGGGGCTAGCAAATTACGAAAAGACCCAGTACTTC.

The chain links TRBV19 to TRBJ1-4, with D possibly TRBD1 on 5 matching bases. Germline lookup yields CDR1 LNHDA and CDR2 SQIVND (reference sequence). CDR3 length equals 15 residues. Deletions cut 9 bases from V and 5 bases from J, with 19 bases between. The CDR3 nucleotides read TGTGCCAGCAAACGTGTCAGGGTACAGAATGAAAAACTGTTTTTT. This encodes CASKRVRVQNEKLFF.

V gene TRBV6-5 combines with J gene TRBJ2-2; 10 bases line up with TRBD1. Germline lookup yields CDR1 MNHEY and CDR2 SVGAGI. The V gene end was trimmed by 5 bases and the J gene end by 3 bases; junction bases not matched to a gene: 3. This CDR3 is 15 amino acids long. CDR3 DNA sequence: TGTGCCAGCAGTACAGGACAGGGGGACACCGGGGAGCTGTTTTTT. The encoded protein is CASSTGQGDTGELFF.

The chain links TRBV7-9 to TRBJ2-7; TRBD1 agrees at 7 bases. The V gene's germline CDR1 is SEHNR and CDR2 FQNEAQ (reference sequence). CDR3 length equals 14 residues. J was trimmed by 3 bases and V by 5 bases; bases with no gene match: 7. CDR3 in amino acids: CASSRLGGDYEQYF. CDR3 DNA sequence: TGTGCCAGCAGCCGATTAGGGGGCGACTACGAGCAGTACTTC.

The chain joins TRBV7-9 to TRBJ2-3, with D possibly TRBD2 on 6 matching bases. The CDR3 has 15 amino acids. V gave up 3 bases and J gave up 1 base, with 11 bases separating them. Germline V gives CDR1 SEHNR, CDR2 FQNEAQ (reference sequence). This CDR3 reads CASSLGSGGTDTQYF. In nucleotides, the CDR3 is TGTGCCAGCAGCTTGGGATCGGGGGGCACAGATACGCAGTATTTT.

This chain links TRBV7-2 with TRBJ2-3, with TRBD1 matching over 8 bases. This CDR3 region has 16 residues. Trimming took 2 bases from V and 0 from J; bases not matched to a gene: 4. CDR1 SGHTA and CDR2 FQGNSA come from the germline V gene. DNA for the CDR3: TGTGCCAGCAGCTTACAGGGGGCGGGCAGCACAGATACGCAGTATTTT. It codes for CASSLQGAGSTDTQYF.

This chain joins TRBV9 and TRBJ2-1, with TRBD2 matching 8 bases. Germline CDR1 SGDLS, CDR2 YYNGEE. V lost 0 bases, J lost 4 bases, and 3 bases stayed unmatched. This CDR3 has 15 residues. The CDR3: CASSVGPSGYNEQFF. CDR3 nucleotide sequence: TGTGCCAGCAGCGTAGGGCCTAGCGGGTACAATGAGCAGTTCTTC.

The rearrangement uses TRBV15 and TRBJ2-2; TRBD1 aligns across 8 bases. V shed 0 bases, J shed 6 bases, and the junction held 3 bases outside the gene matches. Germline V gene sequence: CDR1 LNHNV, CDR2 YYDKDF (reference sequence). The CDR3 loop spans 15 amino acids. CDR3 protein: CATSREKTGAGELFF. CDR3 bases: TGTGCCACCAGCAGAGAAAAGACAGGGGCCGGGGAGCTGTTTTTT.

This chain joins TRBV21-1 and TRBJ1-3. TRBV21-1 is flagged as a pseudogene. The CDR3 totals 16 residues. The CDR3 sequence is CASSKASLSSGNTIYF. Written as DNA, the CDR3 is TGTGCCAGCAGCAAAGCGTCACTGAGCTCTGGAAACACCATATATTTT.

The gene calls are TRBV9 and TRBJ2-2; no firm D call. Per the germline V gene, CDR1 is SGDLS and CDR2 is YYNGEE. CDR3 length equals 16 residues. V lost 4 bases and J lost 4, with 17 bases in between. In DNA form, the CDR3 reads TGTGCCAGCAGCCCCCAACCTCAGGTCCCCACCGGGGAGCTGTTTTTT. It translates to CASSPQPQVPTGELFF.

This clone was observed a single time. The chain carries TRBV29-1 and TRBJ2-2, with D maybe TRBD1 (6 bases). This CDR3 has 12 amino acids. Trimming took 6 bases from V and 4 from J, leaving 9 bases between them. From germline, CDR1 is SQVTM and CDR2 ANQGSEA. The CDR3 nucleotides are TGCAGCGTACAGGGTTTCACCGGGGAGCTGTTTTTT. Translated, it gives CSVQGFTGELFF.

The chain uses TRBV10-3 and TRBJ1-1; TRBD1 matches 7 bases. There are 15 residues in the CDR3. The J segment lost 5 bases and the V segment lost 7 bases, leaving 13 bases of the junction unmatched. The germline gives CDR1 ENHRY, CDR2 SYGVKD. The CDR3 here is CAITPGSGGWTEAFF. CDR3 DNA: TGTGCCATCACCCCAGGTTCAGGGGGATGGACTGAAGCTTTCTTT.

The rearrangement links TRBV28 to TRBJ2-4; D gene uncertain. The length of the CDR3 is 16 residues. Looked up from germline, CDR1 is MDHEN and CDR2 is SYDVKM. Between the trimmed V and J ends, which lost 3 bases and 2 bases, there was a span of 14 bases. CDR3 sequence reads: CASSFPGRGTKNIQYF. In nucleotides, the CDR3 is TGTGCCAGCAGTTTCCCTGGAAGAGGAACCAAAAACATTCAGTACTTC.

V gene TRBV24-1 combines with J gene TRBJ1-5, with D perhaps matching TRBD1 (6 bases). V was shortened by 8 bases and J by 5 bases, with 15 bases between the two germline ends. Germline CDR1 KGHDR, CDR2 SFDVKD. The CDR3 runs to 14 residues. CDR3 nucleotide sequence: TGTGCCACCACTGTAACAGGGCCCGATCAGCCCCAGCATTTT. Translation gives CATTVTGPDQPQHF.

This sequence joins TRBV19 and TRBJ2-3; TRBD2 matches at 8 bases. CDR1 and CDR2 from the germline V gene are LNHDA and SQIVND (reference sequence). Trimming cost V 4 bases and J 1 base; bases outside gene matches: 7. This CDR3 is built from 16 residues. In DNA, the CDR3 is TGTGCCAGTAGTAATAGCGGGATGAGGGGCACAGATACGCAGTATTTT. Its translation: CASSNSGMRGTDTQYF. Looking up the rest from reference TRBV19 and TRBJ2-3 gives the full variable domain: DGGITQSPKYLFRKEGQNVTLSCEQNLNHDAMYWYRQDPGQGLRLIYYSQIVNDFQKGDIAEGYSVSREKKESFPLTVTSAQKNPTAFYLCASSNSGMRGTDTQYFGPGTRLTVL.

This clone appeared once. The chain couples TRBV2 to TRBJ2-3, with D perhaps matching TRBD1 (6 bases). Trimming pared 6 bases from V and 1 base from J, leaving 14 bases between. CDR1 and CDR2 (germline): SNHLY, FYNNEI. The CDR3 sequence is 15 residues long. CDR3 bases: TGTGCCAGCAGAGGATACCGACAGGGCACAGATACGCAGTATTTT. Amino acid sequence: CASRGYRQGTDTQYF. The entire variable domain, with the rest obtained from reference TRBV2 and TRBJ2-3, is as follows: EPEVTQTPSHQVTQMGQEVILRCVPISNHLYFYWYRQILGQKVEFLVSFYNNEISEKSEIFDDQFSVERPDGSNFTLKIRSTKLEDSAMYFCASRGYRQGTDTQYFGPGTRLTVL.

V gene TRBV6-6 combines with J gene TRBJ2-7, with a possible D match to TRBD1 (6 bases). There are 12 residues in the CDR3. Germline V gives CDR1 MNHNY, CDR2 SVGAGI (reference sequence). V lost 10 bases and J lost 0, with 10 bases in between. The CDR3 region is CATRQVSYEQYF. CDR3 sequence (DNA): TGTGCCACCCGACAGGTCTCCTACGAGCAGTACTTC.

This chain uses TRBV27 with TRBJ1-1; D is possibly TRBD1 (6 bases). CDR3 size: 14 residues. CDR1 and CDR2 (germline): MNHEY, SMNVEV (reference sequence). The germline V and J ends were trimmed by 0 bases and 4 bases, with 9 bases remaining between them. As DNA, the CDR3 is TGTGCCAGCAGTTTATCGAGGGGGGGCACTGAAGCTTTCTTT. Translated: CASSLSRGGTEAFF.